The clone carrying this T cell receptor (beta chain) came up once. The authors spiked synthetic TCR analog templates into each PCR. TCRdb keeps only in-frame clones here, not all; method: immunoSEQ multiplex PCR. Of 25,000 to 35,000 clones listed, roughly 83% are singletons. The sample comes from a study of PD-L1 blockade in urothelial cancer. Looking at the study overall: Median T cell yield from blood was approximately 130,000.

This CDR3 spans 13 amino acids. With 4 bases removed from V and 8 bases from J, the gap between germline ends came to 12 bases. Time point of the sample: peripheral blood 6 weeks after treatment start. The source material was PBMCs, sampled around atezolizumab (anti-PD-L1) treatment. The source of this sequence is a man between 65 and 85 years old with urothelial cancer. V gene TRBV5-3 combines with J gene TRBJ1-4; D remains ambiguous. TRBV5-3 is sorted into the ORF group, with uncertain function. DNA of the CDR3: TGTGCCAGAAGCCCAACTGTCGGGGAAAAACTGTTTTTT. This codes for CARSPTVGEKLFF.